This is a list of T cell receptor beta chains from one sample in a study of cytomegalovirus exposure and HLA in healthy donors. Assay used: immunoSEQ multiplex PCR; TCRdb lists only in-frame clones, some missing. The profile covers 150,000 or so clones, with 70% to 85% appearing a single time and 1.9% taken by the ten largest. The source material was PBMCs. The receptors here all came from a middle-aged woman in good health and CMV-seronegative. The CDR3 runs from the conserved cysteine through the conserved F or W. The D gene is left open where the match is weak. Only part of the rows carry a size: once, few, many, or a class if the clone is expanded.

CDR3: CASSFVTSILRYEQYF; DNA: TGTGCCAGCAGTTTTGTTACTAGCATCCTGCGTTACGAGCAGTACTTC; size: .; D: .; V: TRBV28; J: TRBJ2-7; length: 16
CDR3: CASSTGLAGSSYNEQFF; DNA: TGCGCCAGCAGCACCGGACTAGCGGGAAGCTCCTACAATGAGCAGTTCTTC; size: few; D: TRBD2; V: TRBV5-1; J: TRBJ2-1; length: 17
CDR3: CASSLMGLAAQETQYF; DNA: TGTGCCAGCAGCTTAATGGGACTAGCGGCCCAAGAGACCCAGTACTTC; size: .; D: TRBD2; V: TRBV7-3; J: TRBJ2-5; length: 16
CDR3: CASTPIPINRDTEAFF; DNA: TGTGCCAGCACCCCTATTCCCATCAACCGGGACACTGAAGCTTTCTTT; size: few; D: .; V: TRBV21-1; J: TRBJ1-1; length: 16
CDR3: CASSLGNMNTEAFF; DNA: TGTGCCAGCAGCTTAGGCAACATGAACACTGAAGCTTTCTTT; size: .; D: .; V: TRBV7-9; J: TRBJ1-1; length: 14
CDR3: CASSRGEQFF; DNA: TGTGCCAGCAGCAGGGGTGAGCAGTTCTTC; size: .; D: .; V: TRBV7-9; J: TRBJ2-1; length: 10
CDR3: CASSLVRNTGELFF; DNA: TGTGCCAGCAGTTTAGTGAGGAACACCGGGGAGCTGTTTTTT; size: .; D: .; V: TRBV27; J: TRBJ2-2; length: 14
CDR3: CASRRGTGENHANTGELFF; DNA: TGCGCCAGCAGGCGCGGGACAGGAGAGAACCACGCGAACACCGGGGAGCTGTTTTTT; size: .; D: TRBD1; V: TRBV23-1; J: TRBJ2-2; length: 19
CDR3: CVSSLGTLGELFF; DNA: TGTGTCAGCAGCCTCGGGACTCTTGGGGAGCTGTTTTTT; size: .; D: .; V: TRBV7-3; J: TRBJ2-2; length: 13
CDR3: CASSPPPGGPLEAFF; DNA: TGTGCCAGCAGCCCCCCTCCGGGGGGACCCCTTGAAGCTTTCTTT; size: .; D: .; V: TRBV7-2; J: TRBJ1-1; length: 15
CDR3: CASSFSGTDLYEQYF; DNA: TGTGCCAGCAGTTTCTCCGGGACAGACCTTTACGAGCAGTACTTC; size: once; D: TRBD1; V: TRBV28; J: TRBJ2-7; length: 15
CDR3: CASSPRTGGDEQYF; DNA: TGTGCCAGCTCACCGCGGACAGGGGGGGACGAGCAGTACTTC; size: .; D: TRBD1; V: TRBV18; J: TRBJ2-7; length: 14
CDR3: CASSQTNMNTEAFF; DNA: TGTGCCAGCAGCCAAACAAACATGAACACTGAAGCTTTCTTT; size: few; D: .; V: TRBV11-2; J: TRBJ1-1; length: 14
CDR3: CASSAQLASYGELFF; DNA: TGTGCCAGCAGCGCTCAACTAGCGTCATACGGGGAGCTGTTTTTT; size: .; D: TRBD2; V: TRBV7-2; J: TRBJ2-2; length: 15
CDR3: CASRSTSNQPQHF; DNA: TGTGCCAGCAGGTCTACGAGCAATCAGCCCCAGCATTTT; size: .; D: .; V: TRBV28; J: TRBJ1-5; length: 13
CDR3: CASSPAGDSSYEQYF; DNA: TGTGCCAGCAGCCCGGCCGGGGACAGCTCCTACGAGCAGTACTTC; size: .; D: TRBD1; V: TRBV7-6; J: TRBJ2-7; length: 15
CDR3: CARIKGGETQYF; DNA: TGTGCCAGGATCAAGGGGGGGGAGACCCAGTACTTC; size: few; D: .; V: TRBV5-4; J: TRBJ2-5; length: 12
CDR3: CASSQQGRANYEQYF; DNA: TGCGCCAGCAGCCAACAGGGAAGGGCGAACTACGAGCAGTACTTC; size: few; D: .; V: TRBV4-1; J: TRBJ2-7; length: 15
CDR3: CASSSGVTGELFF; DNA: TGTGCCAGCAGCTCGGGAGTCACCGGGGAGCTGTTTTTT; size: .; D: .; V: TRBV5-4; J: TRBJ2-2; length: 13
CDR3: CTSSLSSGTITDTQYF; DNA: TGTACCAGCAGCCTCTCCTCCGGGACTATAACAGATACGCAGTATTTT; size: .; D: TRBD2; V: TRBV7-9; J: TRBJ2-3; length: 16
CDR3: CASSYSETVYGYTF; DNA: TGTGCCAGCAGTTACTCGGAGACAGTCTATGGCTACACCTTC; size: few; D: .; V: TRBV6-5; J: TRBJ1-2; length: 14
CDR3: CASSYGGLRTDTQYF; DNA: TGTGCCAGCAGTTACGGAGGACTTCGAACAGATACGCAGTATTTT; size: .; D: .; V: TRBV6-5; J: TRBJ2-3; length: 15
CDR3: CASSLRTGTSVTFSQYF; DNA: TGTGCCAGCAGTTTACGCACCGGGACTAGCGTTACGTTTTCCCAGTACTTC; size: once; D: TRBD2; V: TRBV28; J: TRBJ2-5; length: 17
CDR3: CASSPRSRDWQQYF; DNA: TGTGCCAGCAGCCCCCGAAGCCGGGACTGGCAGCAGTACTTC; size: .; D: .; V: TRBV7-9; J: TRBJ2-5; length: 14
CDR3: CASSWDSSNEKLFF; DNA: TGTGCCAGCAGCTGGGACAGCAGTAATGAAAAACTGTTTTTT; size: few; D: TRBD1; V: TRBV5-4; J: TRBJ1-4; length: 14
CDR3: CASSYYTHYGYTF; DNA: TGTGCCAGCAGTTACTACACACACTATGGCTACACCTTC; size: .; D: .; V: TRBV6-5; J: TRBJ1-2; length: 13